What follows are 9 T cell receptor beta chains derived from one specimen sequenced in a study of radiation and T cells in renal cell carcinoma. TCRdb's copy holds only in-frame clones and misses some; the assay was immunoSEQ multiplex PCR. This table holds more than 14,000 clones, 62% found once. Treatment meaning: treatment-naive control, cytoreductive nephrectomy. The sequenced sample was tumor tissue, obtained from a patient whose treatment was nephrectomy without radiotherapy. The receptor source for this set is a man aged 55 to 70 with renal cell carcinoma.

CDR3: CASKEGGNTGELFF. In DNA, the CDR3 is TGTGCCAGTAAAGAGGGGGGGAACACCGGGGAGCTGTTTTTT. The gene calls are TRBV19 and TRBJ2-2; the D call may be TRBD1 or TRBD2 (6 bases each). From germline, CDR1 is LNHDA and CDR2 SQIVND (reference sequence). The CDR3 extends over 14 amino acids. V lost 7 bases and J 1 base, leaving 10 bases between the germline ends. The full variable domain, its missing parts supplied by reference TRBV19 and TRBJ2-2, is DGGITQSPKYLFRKEGQNVTLSCEQNLNHDAMYWYRQDPGQGLRLIYYSQIVNDFQKGDIAEGYSVSREKKESFPLTVTSAQKNPTAFYLCASKEGGNTGELFFGEGSRLTVL.

This clone was found a few times. The V gene is TRBV11-3, the J gene TRBJ2-3; 7 positions match TRBD1. CDR3 length: 16 residues. Losses at the gene ends were 5 bases for V and 3 bases for J; bases not matched to a gene: 11. Per germline, CDR1 SGHNT and CDR2 YENEEA. The CDR3 coding sequence is TGTGCCAGCAGCCCCGGAAGGGACAGTGGGACAGATACGCAGTATTTT. Amino acids: CASSPGRDSGTDTQYF.

The chain joins TRBV28 to TRBJ1-4; D is possibly TRBD1 (6 bases). CDR3 length: 15 amino acids. V shed 6 bases and J shed 0 bases, with 11 bases lying between them. CDR1 is MDHEN and CDR2 is SYDVKM in the germline V gene. CDR3 in amino acids: CASRGGATTNEKLFF. The CDR3 DNA sequence: TGTGCCAGCAGGGGGGGGGCTACAACTAATGAAAAACTGTTTTTT. Drawing the rest from reference TRBV28 and TRBJ1-4, the complete variable domain is DVKVTQSSRYLVKRTGEKVFLECVQDMDHENMFWYRQDPGLGLRLIYFSYDVKMKEKGDIPEGYSVSREKKERFSLILESASTNQTSMYLCASRGGATTNEKLFFGSGTQLSVL.

The V call is TRBV5-1, the J call TRBJ2-2, with 8 bases that match TRBD1. CDR1 SGHRS and CDR2 YFSETQ come from the germline V gene. The CDR3 is 14 residues long. With 4 bases clipped from V and 6 bases from J, the junction kept 5 bases outside the gene matches. Here the CDR3 reads CASSSWTGSGELFF. CDR3 DNA sequence: TGCGCCAGCAGCAGCTGGACAGGGTCCGGGGAGCTGTTTTTT.

The rearrangement links TRBV2 to TRBJ2-7; D remains unclear. Per germline, CDR1 SNHLY and CDR2 FYNNEI. Trimming removed 3 bases at V and 3 bases at J, with 9 bases between. The CDR3 loop spans 13 amino acids. For the CDR3, the DNA is TGTGCCAGCAGTGATAAAAGGGACTACGAGCAGTACTTC. Encoded protein: CASSDKRDYEQYF.

This clone came up a few times. The chain employs TRBV14 and TRBJ2-3; tentative D call: TRBD2 (6 bases). Germline V gene data show CDR1 as SGHDN and CDR2 as FVKESK. The CDR3 has 19 amino acids. The V gene lost 0 bases and the J gene lost 4 bases, with 23 bases spanning the gap. The CDR3 protein is CASSQETWNGRTPPDTQYF. CDR3 sequence (DNA): TGTGCCAGCAGCCAAGAGACCTGGAACGGGAGAACCCCCCCAGATACGCAGTATTTT.

This clone was counted a few times. V gene TRBV5-1 combines with J gene TRBJ1-1; D is undetermined. V shed 4 bases and J shed 1 base, with 8 bases lying between them. The CDR3 consists of 13 residues. The germline V gene encodes CDR1 SGHRS and CDR2 YFSETQ. The CDR3 DNA is TGCGCCAGCAGCCTAGAGACGAACACTGAAGCTTTCTTT. It yields the protein CASSLETNTEAFF.

By proportion, this clone is medium-sized (0.01 to 0.1%). The chain couples TRBV11-2 to TRBJ2-4; D assignment may be TRBD1 or TRBD2 (5 bases each). Germline values: CDR1 SGHAT, CDR2 FQNNGV. V was trimmed by 0 bases and J by 2 bases, leaving 14 bases between them. The CDR3 sequence is 17 residues long. The CDR3 is CASSLDDGTGTKNIQYF. The CDR3 DNA sequence: TGTGCCAGCAGCTTAGATGATGGGACGGGAACCAAAAACATTCAGTACTTC. The variable domain in full, with the rest retrieved from reference TRBV11-2 and TRBJ2-4, is EAGVAQSPRYKIIEKRQSVAFWCNPISGHATLYWYQQILGQGPKLLIQFQNNGVVDDSQLPKDRFSAERLKGVDSTLKIQPAKLEDSAVYLCASSLDDGTGTKNIQYFGAGTRLSVL.

V gene TRBV4-1 combines with J gene TRBJ1-2; D is perhaps TRBD1 (6 bases). Trimming stripped 2 bases from V and 2 bases from J, with 9 bases between. The CDR3 totals 14 residues. From germline, CDR1 is MGHRA and CDR2 YSYEKL. The CDR3 protein is CASSQYQGNYGYTF. CDR3 nucleotide sequence: TGCGCCAGCAGCCAATATCAGGGGAACTATGGCTACACCTTC.